This TCR beta chain was sequenced during a study of blood T cell repertoires in COVID-19. Whole-study context: T cells, B-cell-depleted T cells, or PBMCs supplied cDNA or gDNA.

Source study methods: Amplification with reference gene primers provided the estimates of nucleated cell counts. Repertoires were generated with immunoSEQ multiplex PCR, while TCRdb's copy carries only in-frame clones and drops some. From that table come the V and J calls and clone size; the DNA was used to work out D and trimming. The sample contains around 92,000 clones, 86% of which appear only once. V gave up 1 base and J gave up 0 bases, with 7 bases separating them. CDR1 is SGHAT, CDR2 FQNNGV, per germline. The CDR3 runs to 15 residues. Sequenced material: peripheral blood. The receptor's source is a human donor in a cohort sampled during active COVID-19. The rearrangement joins TRBV11-2 to TRBJ2-1; no reliable D call. CDR3 coding DNA: TGTGCCAGCAGCTTAGTCTGGAGCTCCTACAATGAGCAGTTCTTC. This codes for CASSLVWSSYNEQFF.